The following is a T cell receptor beta chain sequence with its context. Its antigen remains unidentified. The record originates from a study of OX40 agonist ivuxolimab in advanced cancers. Notes on the study in general: Relative to CD4+, CD8+ T cells held more expanded clones on average.

Generated by immunoSEQ multiplex PCR, the TCRdb table keeps only in-frame clones and is missing some. The profile shows roughly 100,000 clones, roughly nine tenths of them singletons. Autoimmune disease history or systemic immunosuppression led to patient exclusion. J gave up 4 bases and V 3 bases, and 1 base lay outside the gene matches. The germline gives CDR1 PRHDT, CDR2 FYEKMQ (reference sequence). The CDR3 loop spans 13 amino acids. The sequenced sample was CD4+ or CD8+ T cells sorted from blood, obtained in a trial of the OX40 agonist ivuxolimab. The TCR originated in an adult with an advanced solid tumor such as melanoma, head and neck, liver or kidney cancer. The V gene is TRBV13, the J gene TRBJ1-2, with TRBD1 matching 8 bases. CDR3 protein: CASSLTGVYGYTF. The CDR3 coding sequence is TGTGCCAGCAGCTTGACAGGGGTCTATGGCTACACCTTC.